Listed below are T cell receptor beta chains from one sample, sequenced in a study of graft-versus-host responses after intestinal transplantation. Antigens of these TCRs are unknown. Data came from immunoSEQ multiplex PCR; TCRdb stores just in-frame clones and leaves some out. Seen here are about 130,000 clones, 92% observed once, and the top ten hold about 0.18%. The material sequenced was unstimulated CD4+ T cells sorted from spleen or lymph node cells, taken before intestinal transplant. Source of these receptors: a human donor who received an intestinal transplant. Each CDR3 is given with its conserved first and last residue. D genes are given only for firm matches. A clone size is listed for some rows: how often the clone was seen (once, few, many), or a class if it is expanded.

CDR3aa	CDR3nt	v_gene	j_gene	abundance	d_gene
CASSPLSASGRAYPTDTQYF	TGTGCCAGCTCACCTCTAAGCGCTAGCGGGAGGGCCTACCCCACAGATACGCAGTATTTT	TRBV18	TRBJ2-3	NA	TRBD2
CASSPPGLAFSGELFF	TGCGCCAGCAGCCCACCGGGACTAGCATTCTCCGGGGAGCTGTTTTTT	TRBV23-1	TRBJ2-2	NA	TRBD2
CASSLLTTKETQYF	TGTGCCAGCAGCTTATTGACGACAAAAGAGACCCAGTACTTC	TRBV7-6	TRBJ2-5	NA	NA
CASWLAGVYEQFF	TGTGCCAGCTGGCTAGCGGGAGTATATGAGCAGTTCTTC	TRBV27	TRBJ2-1	NA	TRBD2
CASSHPGGIETQYF	TGTGCCAGCAGCCATCCGGGAGGAATAGAGACCCAGTACTTC	TRBV14	TRBJ2-5	NA	TRBD2
CASSGRATGELFF	TGTGCCAGCAGCGGGAGGGCCACCGGGGAGCTGTTTTTT	TRBV9	TRBJ2-2	NA	NA
CASRLAGVGNEQFF	TGTGCCAGTAGGCTAGCGGGAGTGGGCAATGAGCAGTTCTTC	TRBV6-6	TRBJ2-1	NA	TRBD2
CASSRTDGPYEQYF	TGTGCCAGCTCACGGACAGATGGGCCCTACGAGCAGTACTTC	TRBV18	TRBJ2-7	NA	NA
CASSPYRGPNTGELFF	TGCGCCAGCAGCCCCTACAGGGGACCGAACACCGGGGAGCTGTTTTTT	TRBV5-1	TRBJ2-2	NA	TRBD1
CATSRELAGTGELFF	TGTGCCACCAGCAGAGAGCTAGCAGGCACCGGGGAGCTGTTTTTT	TRBV15	TRBJ2-2	NA	NA
CASSQGQGAVMNTEAFF	TGCGCCAGCAGCCAGGGGCAGGGGGCTGTCATGAACACTGAAGCTTTCTTT	TRBV4-1	TRBJ1-1	NA	TRBD1
CASSLALWGTTNEKLFF	TGTGCCAGCAGCTTAGCGCTATGGGGGACAACTAATGAAAAACTGTTTTTT	TRBV7-9	TRBJ1-4	NA	NA
CASSTFLAGASYNEQFF	TGTGCCAGTAGTACTTTTTTAGCGGGAGCGTCCTACAATGAGCAGTTCTTC	TRBV19	TRBJ2-1	once	TRBD2
CASSRLAGGAHEQYF	TGTGCCAGCAGCCGGCTAGCGGGAGGAGCCCACGAGCAGTACTTC	TRBV7-2	TRBJ2-7	few	TRBD2
CASSYGGNYGYTF	TGTGCCAGCAGTTACGGGGGTAACTATGGCTACACCTTC	TRBV6-6	TRBJ1-2	few	NA
CASSRGSGGRMANTQYF	TGTGCCAGCAGCCGGGGCTCTGGCGGGAGAATGGCGAATACGCAGTATTTT	TRBV4-2	TRBJ2-3	NA	TRBD2
CASSQRSTSGISYEQYF	TGCGCCAGCAGCCAAAGATCAACTAGCGGGATCAGCTACGAGCAGTACTTC	TRBV4-1	TRBJ2-7	once	TRBD2
CASSTARGRDGYTF	TGTGCCAGCAGCACCGCTCGGGGTCGGGATGGCTACACCTTC	TRBV7-9	TRBJ1-2	NA	NA
CASSLAAKEGTDTQYF	TGCGCCAGCAGCTTGGCGGCTAAGGAGGGCACAGATACGCAGTATTTT	TRBV5-1	TRBJ2-3	NA	NA
CASSYSVAGGQDTQYF	TGTGCCAGCAGTTACTCGGTAGCGGGAGGGCAAGATACGCAGTATTTT	TRBV6-5	TRBJ2-3	NA	TRBD2
CAWSAFLGDRGSLGDYSNQPQHF	TGTGCCTGGAGTGCTTTTTTGGGGGACAGGGGGTCGTTAGGGGACTATAGCAATCAGCCCCAGCATTTT	TRBV30	TRBJ1-5	NA	TRBD1
CASNEGRATGELFF	TGTGCCAGCAACGAGGGGAGGGCCACCGGGGAGCTGTTTTTT	TRBV19	TRBJ2-2	NA	TRBD2
CASSFDSIQPQHF	TGTGCCAGCAGCTTTGACAGTATTCAGCCCCAGCATTTT	TRBV11-2	TRBJ1-5	NA	NA
CASSPPLAVTDTQYF	TGTGCCAGCTCACCACCCCTAGCGGTAACAGATACGCAGTATTTT	TRBV18	TRBJ2-3	NA	TRBD2
CASSLFTGGAGTDTQYF	TGTGCCAGCAGCCTCTTCACAGGGGGCGCTGGCACAGATACGCAGTATTTT	TRBV25-1	TRBJ2-3	NA	TRBD1
CASSFDRSRDTQYF	TGCGCCAGCAGTTTCGACCGGTCCCGGGATACGCAGTATTTT	TRBV5-1	TRBJ2-3	NA	NA
CASSYETGSDGYTF	TGTGCCAGCAGTTACGAGACAGGGAGCGATGGCTACACCTTC	TRBV6-5	TRBJ1-2	NA	TRBD1
CASSYGDRTEAFF	TGTGCCAGCAGTTACGGGGATCGGACTGAAGCTTTCTTT	TRBV6-6	TRBJ1-1	NA	NA
CASSLVSQNYGYTF	TGTGCCAGCAGCTTAGTCTCACAGAACTATGGCTACACCTTC	TRBV11-1	TRBJ1-2	NA	NA
CASTVKATGEQFF	TGTGCCAGTACCGTCAAGGCCACGGGTGAGCAGTTCTTC	TRBV19	TRBJ2-1	NA	NA
CASSRGQGGQPQHF	TGTGCCAGCAGTAGGGGACAGGGTGGTCAGCCCCAGCATTTT	TRBV28	TRBJ1-5	NA	TRBD1
CASRALLAGGSTDTQYF	TGCGCCAGCAGGGCGTTACTAGCGGGAGGGAGCACAGATACGCAGTATTTT	TRBV5-1	TRBJ2-3	NA	TRBD2
CASSLGGSGRASVGELFF	TGTGCCAGCAGCTTGGGCGGGAGCGGGAGGGCCTCGGTCGGGGAGCTGTTTTTT	TRBV5-4	TRBJ2-2	once	TRBD2
CASSVDPDIPTGELFF	TGTGCCAGCAGCGTAGACCCGGACATACCCACCGGGGAGCTGTTTTTT	TRBV9	TRBJ2-2	once	NA
CASSLPPLAHIYNEQFF	TGTGCCAGCAGCCTCCCCCCCCTAGCGCATATATACAATGAGCAGTTCTTC	TRBV5-4	TRBJ2-1	NA	NA
CASSYSDPSYEQYF	TGTGCCAGCAGCTATTCGGACCCTTCCTACGAGCAGTACTTC	TRBV7-8	TRBJ2-7	NA	NA
CASSPDRGNQPQHF	TGTGCCAGTAGTCCCGACAGGGGTAATCAGCCCCAGCATTTT	TRBV19	TRBJ1-5	NA	TRBD1
CASRRQGAGQPQHF	TGTGCCAGCCGTAGACAGGGGGCAGGACAGCCCCAGCATTTT	TRBV28	TRBJ1-5	NA	TRBD1
CASSRLVPDTQYF	TGTGCCAGCAGCAGACTAGTCCCAGATACGCAGTATTTT	TRBV5-6	TRBJ2-3	NA	NA
CASSFRLRTSYEQYF	TGTGCCAGCAGCTTTCGCCTGCGTACCTCCTACGAGCAGTACTTC	TRBV5-8	TRBJ2-7	NA	NA
CASIGTDPYEQYF	TGTGCCAGCATTGGGACGGATCCCTACGAGCAGTACTTC	TRBV2	TRBJ2-7	NA	NA
CASSPMDSYEQYF	TGTGCCAGCAGCCCAATGGACAGCTACGAGCAGTACTTC	TRBV7-2	TRBJ2-7	NA	NA
CASSPLRLAGAGMETQYF	TGTGCCAGCTCACCCCTTCGACTAGCGGGAGCGGGAATGGAGACCCAGTACTTC	TRBV18	TRBJ2-5	NA	TRBD2
CASSYSQNSYEQYF	TGTGCCAGCAGTTACAGTCAGAACTCCTACGAGCAGTACTTC	TRBV6-5	TRBJ2-7	NA	NA
CASSLMVRGPGYTF	TGTGCCAGCAGCTTGATGGTCAGGGGGCCTGGCTACACCTTC	TRBV5-6	TRBJ1-2	NA	TRBD1
CASSLVLAGEQFF	TGCGCCAGCAGCTTGGTACTAGCGGGTGAGCAGTTCTTC	TRBV5-1	TRBJ2-1	NA	TRBD2
CASSLGLQGNTEAFF	TGTGCCAGCAGCTTAGGCCTACAGGGGAACACTGAAGCTTTCTTT	TRBV13	TRBJ1-1	NA	NA